These T cell receptor beta chains were read from a single sample in a study of regulatory T cells in long-lasting Graves disease. MiXCR, applied by TCRdb to the multiplex PCR reads, yields one record per CDR3 protein. The data hold roughly 420,000 distinct CDR3 sequences, with over 15% observed a single time. These data were also filed under a second study, of T cells in Graves' hyperthyroidism and ophthalmopathy.

Sequencing used peripheral blood mononuclear cells (PBMCs), obtained at new diagnosis, from a patient treated with antithyroid drugs. The receptor set was obtained from a woman in her 30s with Graves disease. Both conserved end residues are part of each CDR3. Fields, in order: clone size, D gene, V gene, J gene, CDR3 protein, CDR3 DNA. D genes are given only for firm matches. Size is omitted from some rows. Given values are once, few, many or a class for expanded clones.

many	.	TRBV7-2	TRBJ2-1	CASSYGLLNEQFF	TGTGCCAGCAGCTACGGACTCCTCAATGAGCAGTTCTTC
.	.	TRBV29-1	TRBJ2-2	CSVNPTGTSNTGELFF	TGCAGCGTCAATCCGACCGGGACATCGAACACCGGGGAGCTGTTTTTT
many	TRBD1	TRBV30	TRBJ1-2	CAWEEQGGTYGYTF	TGTGCCTGGGAAGAACAGGGGGGGACCTATGGCTACACCTTC
many	.	TRBV29-1	TRBJ2-7	CSVRTSSYEQYF	TGCAGCGTCAGGACGAGCTCCTACGAGCAGTACTTC
many	.	TRBV24-1	TRBJ2-1	CATSDRWSVGPKNEQFF	TGTGCCACCAGTGATCGGTGGTCGGTTGGCCCAAAGAATGAGCAGTTCTTC
many	.	TRBV28	TRBJ1-1	CASRGDTEAFF	TGTGCCAGCCGGGGGGACACTGAAGCTTTCTTT
many	.	TRBV20-1	TRBJ2-7	CSARGGRGSGDEQYF	TGCAGTGCTAGAGGGGGCAGGGGAAGTGGAGACGAGCAGTACTTC
many	.	TRBV3-1	TRBJ2-3	CASSQTASTDTQYF	TGTGCCAGCAGCCAGACAGCGAGCACAGATACGCAGTATTTT
many	TRBD2	TRBV4-1	TRBJ2-1	CASSQIFVLAGGSEQFF	TGCGCCAGCAGCCAAATTTTTGTACTAGCGGGAGGGAGTGAGCAGTTCTTC
many	.	TRBV11-2	TRBJ1-1	CASSFGAAEAFF	TGTGCCAGCAGCTTCGGCGCGGCTGAAGCTTTCTTT
few	TRBD1	TRBV10-2	TRBJ1-5	CASRPGQGEQPQHF	TGCGCCAGCAGGCCGGGACAGGGTGAACAGCCCCAGCATTTT
few	.	TRBV5-1	TRBJ1-5	CASSLRPGSNQPQHF	TGCGCCAGCAGCTTGCGCCCGGGGAGCAATCAGCCCCAGCATTTT
.	TRBD2	TRBV20-1	TRBJ2-1	CSARLAGGPDEQFF	TGCAGTGCTAGACTAGCGGGAGGGCCCGATGAGCAGTTCTTC
many	TRBD2	TRBV20-1	TRBJ2-1	CSATLLAAGRDEQFF	TGCAGTGCTACCCTACTAGCGGCCGGCCGGGATGAGCAGTTCTTC
.	.	TRBV4-2	TRBJ2-7	CASSQVSRGREYEQYF	TGTGCCAGCAGCCAAGTCTCCAGGGGGAGGGAGTACGAGCAGTACTTC
.	.	TRBV29-1	TRBJ1-1	CSAGLGGATEAFF	TGCAGCGCTGGCCTTGGGGGGGCCACTGAAGCTTTCTTT
many	TRBD2	TRBV11-2	TRBJ2-7	CASSLSLSTSGYYEQYF	TGTGCCAGCAGCTTGTCTCTGTCGACTAGCGGGTACTACGAGCAGTACTTC
many	TRBD2	TRBV12-3/TRBV12-4	TRBJ2-1	CASSLGLAGGPIEQFF	TGTGCCAGCAGTCTAGGACTGGCGGGAGGGCCTATTGAGCAGTTCTTC
.	.	TRBV19	TRBJ2-7	CASSMKTAGEQYF	TGTGCCAGTAGTATGAAGACGGCGGGGGAGCAGTACTTC
.	.	TRBV25-1	TRBJ2-1	CASSEPARGYNEQFF	TGTGCCAGCAGTGAACCGGCCAGGGGATACAATGAGCAGTTCTTC
.	.	TRBV6-2/TRBV6-3	TRBJ2-7	CASSYSTQQAGYEQYF	TGTGCCAGCAGTTACTCGACCCAACAGGCAGGGTACGAGCAGTACTTC
few	TRBD2	TRBV9	TRBJ2-1	CASSVASGRVNEQFF	TGTGCCAGCAGCGTGGCTAGCGGGAGGGTTAATGAGCAGTTCTTC
few	TRBD1	TRBV10-3	TRBJ1-1	CAISESGTGYPGTEAFF	TGTGCCATCAGTGAGTCCGGGACAGGGTACCCCGGCACTGAAGCTTTCTTT
many	TRBD2	TRBV6-5	TRBJ2-7	CASSYLADNYEQYF	TGTGCCAGCAGTTATCTAGCGGACAACTACGAGCAGTACTTC
few	TRBD2	TRBV9	TRBJ2-5	CASSVGAGGLYSEETQYF	TGTGCCAGCAGCGTAGGAGCGGGAGGGCTTTATTCGGAGGAGACCCAGTACTTC
many	.	TRBV20-1	TRBJ1-1	CSAEKGGDTEAFF	TGCAGTGCAGAGAAGGGGGGCGACACTGAAGCTTTCTTT
many	.	TRBV28	TRBJ2-5	CASSSYRGGETQYF	TGTGCCAGCAGTTCCTACAGGGGGGGAGAGACCCAGTACTTC
.	.	TRBV19	TRBJ1-1	CASSMRTHGIITEAFF	TGTGCCAGTAGTATGAGGACCCATGGGATTATCACTGAAGCTTTCTTT
few	.	TRBV9	TRBJ2-7	CASSETPGSLSYEQYF	TGTGCCAGCAGCGAGACCCCAGGGTCCCTCTCCTACGAGCAGTACTTC
many	TRBD1	TRBV28	TRBJ2-5	CASKGPGQGFETQYF	TGTGCCAGCAAGGGACCGGGACAGGGTTTCGAGACCCAGTACTTC
many	.	TRBV28	TRBJ1-5	CASSFGQLNQPQHF	TGTGCCAGCAGTTTTGGTCAGCTCAATCAGCCCCAGCATTTT
few	.	TRBV7-9	TRBJ1-6	CANGKGDSPLHF	TGTGCCAACGGAAAGGGTGACTCACCCCTCCACTTT
many	.	TRBV2	TRBJ2-1	CASSDRGLLHNEQFF	TGTGCCAGCAGTGACCGGGGGCTCCTACACAATGAGCAGTTCTTC
many	.	TRBV29-1	TRBJ1-2	CSIRGTLEGYTF	TGCAGCATACGCGGGACACTAGAAGGCTACACCTTC
few	.	TRBV28	TRBJ1-4	CASGNQGLNEKLFF	TGTGCCAGCGGTAATCAGGGGTTGAATGAAAAACTGTTTTTT
many	.	TRBV20-1	TRBJ1-5	CSARDVREGYQPQHF	TGCAGTGCTAGAGATGTCAGGGAGGGGTATCAGCCCCAGCATTTT
many	.	TRBV18	TRBJ1-2	CASSPPGEISYGYTF	TGTGCCAGCTCACCACCTGGAGAGATATCCTATGGCTACACCTTC
.	.	TRBV6-5	TRBJ1-4	CASSYSRDANEKLFF	TGTGCCAGCAGTTACTCGAGGGACGCTAATGAAAAACTGTTTTTT
many	.	TRBV11-2	TRBJ2-5	CASSQERPAGLQETQYF	TGCGCCAGCAGCCAAGAAAGGCCAGCGGGCCTCCAAGAGACCCAGTACTTC
many	TRBD2	TRBV7-3	TRBJ2-1	CASSPRAGYNEQFF	TGTGCCAGCAGCCCTCGAGCGGGATACAATGAGCAGTTCTTC
few	.	TRBV3-1	TRBJ2-2	CASLGTPNTGELFF	TGTGCCAGCCTGGGGACACCGAACACCGGGGAGCTGTTTTTT
few	TRBD2	TRBV6-1	TRBJ2-1	CASRPGTGLTSGSVGEQFF	TGTGCCAGCAGACCCGGGACAGGCTTGACTAGCGGGAGTGTCGGTGAGCAGTTCTTC
.	.	TRBV19	TRBJ1-2	CASRLNHDGSYGYTF	TGTGCCAGTAGACTCAACCACGACGGATCCTATGGCTACACCTTC
few	.	TRBV20-1	TRBJ2-5	CSARDQLVETQYF	TGCAGTGCTAGAGACCAGTTGGTAGAGACCCAGTACTTC
few	.	TRBV4-2	TRBJ2-7	CASSQEYEQYF	TGTGCCAGCAGCCAAGAATACGAGCAGTACTTC
many	.	TRBV5-1	TRBJ2-3	CASSLVPTDTQYF	TGTGCCAGCAGCTTAGTCCCCACAGATACGCAGTATTTT
many	TRBD1	TRBV28	TRBJ1-2	CASSSRDRVNGNYGYTF	TGTGCCAGCAGTTCCCGGGACAGGGTCAACGGTAACTATGGCTACACCTTC
few	.	TRBV10-3	TRBJ2-5	CAISTGLSETQYF	TGTGCCATCAGCACGGGACTCTCCGAGACCCAGTACTTC
.	.	TRBV2	TRBJ2-6	CASSDGSGANVLTF	TGTGCCAGCAGTGATGGCTCTGGGGCCAACGTCCTGACTTTC
many	.	TRBV18	TRBJ2-2	CASSPPSIGTGELFF	TGTGCCAGCTCACCACCGTCGATTGGTACCGGGGAGCTGTTTTTT
few	.	TRBV30	TRBJ2-7	CAWSPMGGYEQYF	TGTGCCTGGAGCCCGATGGGGGGTTACGAGCAGTACTTC
.	.	TRBV19	TRBJ2-7	CASSTSLRDKDFYEQYF	TGTGCCAGTAGTACCTCTCTCCGGGACAAGGATTTCTACGAGCAGTACTTC
few	.	TRBV27	TRBJ1-6	CASSLQEERSPLHF	TGTGCCAGCAGTTTGCAGGAGGAGCGTTCACCCCTCCACTTT
many	.	TRBV18	TRBJ2-3	CASSPTVQPHTDTQYF	TGTGCCAGCTCACCAACAGTGCAACCTCACACAGATACGCAGTATTTT
.	TRBD1	TRBV7-8	TRBJ1-5	CASSRETGGSQPQHF	TGTGCCAGCAGCCGGGAAACAGGGGGCTCTCAGCCCCAGCATTTT